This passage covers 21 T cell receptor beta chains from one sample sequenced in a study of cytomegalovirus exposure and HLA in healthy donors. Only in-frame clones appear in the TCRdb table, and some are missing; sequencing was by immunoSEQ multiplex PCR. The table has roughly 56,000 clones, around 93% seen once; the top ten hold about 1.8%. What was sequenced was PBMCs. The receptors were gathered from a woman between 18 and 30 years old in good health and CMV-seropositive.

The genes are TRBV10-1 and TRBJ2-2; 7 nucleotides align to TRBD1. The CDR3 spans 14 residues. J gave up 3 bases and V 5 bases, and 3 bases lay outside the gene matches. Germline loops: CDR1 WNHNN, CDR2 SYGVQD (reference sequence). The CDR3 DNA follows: TGCGCCAGCAGTAGGACAGGTCACACCGGGGAGCTGTTTTTT. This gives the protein CASSRTGHTGELFF.

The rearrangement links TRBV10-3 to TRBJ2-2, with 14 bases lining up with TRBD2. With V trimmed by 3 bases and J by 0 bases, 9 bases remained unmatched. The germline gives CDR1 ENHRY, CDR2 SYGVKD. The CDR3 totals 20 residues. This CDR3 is CAISDPSGTSGGPNTGELFF. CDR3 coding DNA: TGTGCCATCAGTGACCCGTCGGGGACTAGCGGGGGCCCGAACACCGGGGAGCTGTTTTTT.

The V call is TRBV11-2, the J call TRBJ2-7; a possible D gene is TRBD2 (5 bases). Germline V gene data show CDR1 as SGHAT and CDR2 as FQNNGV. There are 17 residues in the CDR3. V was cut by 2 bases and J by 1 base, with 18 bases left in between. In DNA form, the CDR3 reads TGTGCCAGCAGCTTAAGCGGAACCGGGGAACGGTCCTACGAGCAGTACTTC. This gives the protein CASSLSGTGERSYEQYF.

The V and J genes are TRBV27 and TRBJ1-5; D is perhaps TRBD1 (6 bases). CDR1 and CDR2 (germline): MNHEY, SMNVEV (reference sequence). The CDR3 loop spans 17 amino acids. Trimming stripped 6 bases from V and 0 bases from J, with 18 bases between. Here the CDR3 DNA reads TGTGCCAGCAGCCCCCGACAGGCCACCCTTAGCAATCAGCCCCAGCATTTT. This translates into CASSPRQATLSNQPQHF.

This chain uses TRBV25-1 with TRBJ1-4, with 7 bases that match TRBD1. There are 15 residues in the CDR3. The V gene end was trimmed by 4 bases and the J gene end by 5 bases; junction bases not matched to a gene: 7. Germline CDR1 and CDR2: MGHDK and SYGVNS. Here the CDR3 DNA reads TGTGCCAGCAGTGCAAGGGGACAGTTCAATGAAAAACTGTTTTTT. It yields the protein CASSARGQFNEKLFF.

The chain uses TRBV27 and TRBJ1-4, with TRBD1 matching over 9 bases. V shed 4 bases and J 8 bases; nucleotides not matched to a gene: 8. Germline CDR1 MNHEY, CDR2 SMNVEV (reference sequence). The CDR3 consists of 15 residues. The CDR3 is CASSSTGGIREKLFF. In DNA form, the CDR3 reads TGTGCCAGCAGTTCTACAGGGGGCATAAGGGAAAAACTGTTTTTT.

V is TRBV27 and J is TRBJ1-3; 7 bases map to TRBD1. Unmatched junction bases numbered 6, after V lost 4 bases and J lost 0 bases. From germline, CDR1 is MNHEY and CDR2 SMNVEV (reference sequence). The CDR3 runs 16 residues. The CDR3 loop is CASSSRGGGSGNTIYF. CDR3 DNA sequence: TGTGCCAGCAGTTCACGAGGGGGCGGCTCTGGAAACACCATATATTTT.

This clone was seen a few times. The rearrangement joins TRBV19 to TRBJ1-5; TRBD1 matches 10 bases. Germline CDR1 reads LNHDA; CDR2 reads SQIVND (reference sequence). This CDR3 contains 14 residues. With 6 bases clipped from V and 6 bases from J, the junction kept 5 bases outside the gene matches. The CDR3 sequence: CASSKTGGFQPQHF. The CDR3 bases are TGTGCCAGTAGCAAGACAGGGGGCTTTCAGCCCCAGCATTTT.

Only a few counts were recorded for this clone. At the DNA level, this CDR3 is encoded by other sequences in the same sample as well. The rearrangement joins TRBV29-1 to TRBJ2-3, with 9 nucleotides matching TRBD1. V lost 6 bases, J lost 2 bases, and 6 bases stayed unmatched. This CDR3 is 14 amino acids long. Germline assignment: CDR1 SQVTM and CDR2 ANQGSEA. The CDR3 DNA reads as TGCAGCGTAGAGGGACAGGGCTACACAGATACGCAGTATTTT. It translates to CSVEGQGYTDTQYF.

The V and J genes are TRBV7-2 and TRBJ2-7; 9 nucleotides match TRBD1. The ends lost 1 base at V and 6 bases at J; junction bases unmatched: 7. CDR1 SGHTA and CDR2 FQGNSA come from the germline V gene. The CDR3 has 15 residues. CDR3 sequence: CASSLGGQGKFEQYF. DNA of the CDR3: TGTGCCAGCAGCTTAGGGGGACAGGGAAAGTTCGAGCAGTACTTC.

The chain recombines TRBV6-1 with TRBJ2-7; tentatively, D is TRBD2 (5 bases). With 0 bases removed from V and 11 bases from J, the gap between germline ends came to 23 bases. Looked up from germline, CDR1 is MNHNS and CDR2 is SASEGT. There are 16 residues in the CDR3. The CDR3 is CASSEADLGSGRREYF. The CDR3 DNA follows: TGTGCCAGCAGTGAAGCGGATCTAGGGTCGGGAAGAAGGGAGTACTTC.

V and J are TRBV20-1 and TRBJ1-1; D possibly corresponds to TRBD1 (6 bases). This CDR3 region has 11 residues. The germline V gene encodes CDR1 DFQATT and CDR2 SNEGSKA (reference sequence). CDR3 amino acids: CSELWGQQAFF. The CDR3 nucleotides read TGCAGCGAACTGTGGGGGCAGCAAGCTTTCTTT.

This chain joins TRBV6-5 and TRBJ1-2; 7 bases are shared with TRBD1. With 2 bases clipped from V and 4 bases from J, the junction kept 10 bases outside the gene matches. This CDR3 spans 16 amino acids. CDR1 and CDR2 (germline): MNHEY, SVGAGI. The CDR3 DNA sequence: TGTGCCAGCAGTTACGTGACAGGGTCTGGTTCCTATGGCTACACCTTC. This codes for CASSYVTGSGSYGYTF.

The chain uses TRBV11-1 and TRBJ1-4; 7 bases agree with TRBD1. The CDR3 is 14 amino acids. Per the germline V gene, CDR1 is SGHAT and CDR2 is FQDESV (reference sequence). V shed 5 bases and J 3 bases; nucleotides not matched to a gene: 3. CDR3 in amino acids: CASSQGGSNEKLFF. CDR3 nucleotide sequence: TGTGCCAGCAGCCAGGGGGGATCTAATGAAAAACTGTTTTTT.

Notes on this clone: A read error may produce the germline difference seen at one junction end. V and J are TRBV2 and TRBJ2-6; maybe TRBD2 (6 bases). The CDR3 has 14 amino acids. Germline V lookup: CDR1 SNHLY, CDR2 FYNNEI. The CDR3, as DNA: TGTGCCAGGGAGGGGTCTGCTGGAGCCAACGTCCTGACTTTC. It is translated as CAREGSAGANVLTF.

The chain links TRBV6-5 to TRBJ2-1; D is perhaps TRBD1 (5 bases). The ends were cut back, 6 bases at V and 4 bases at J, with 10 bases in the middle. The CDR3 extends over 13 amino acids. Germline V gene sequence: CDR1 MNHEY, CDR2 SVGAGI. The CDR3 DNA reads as TGTGCCAGCAGGCAGACAGCTTACAATGAGCAGTTCTTC. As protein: CASRQTAYNEQFF.

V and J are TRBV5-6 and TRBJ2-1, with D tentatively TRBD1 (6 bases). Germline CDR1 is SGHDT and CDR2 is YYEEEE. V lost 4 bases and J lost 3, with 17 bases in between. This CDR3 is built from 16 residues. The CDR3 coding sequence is TGTGCCAGCAGCGGGGGCACAGTCCTCCGCTACAATGAGCAGTTCTTC. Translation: CASSGGTVLRYNEQFF.

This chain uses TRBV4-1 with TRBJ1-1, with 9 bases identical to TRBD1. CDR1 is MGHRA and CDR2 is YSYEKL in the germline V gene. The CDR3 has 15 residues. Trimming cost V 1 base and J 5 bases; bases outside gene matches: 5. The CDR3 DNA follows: TGCGCCAGCAGCCAAGGGGGACAGGGTGTAACTGAAGCTTTCTTT. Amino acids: CASSQGGQGVTEAFF.

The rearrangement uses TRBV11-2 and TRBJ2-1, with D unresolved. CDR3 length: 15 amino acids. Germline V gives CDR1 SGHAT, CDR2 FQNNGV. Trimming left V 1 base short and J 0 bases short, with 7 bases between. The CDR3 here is CASSLVPSSYNEQFF. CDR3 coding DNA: TGTGCCAGCAGCTTAGTGCCTAGCTCCTACAATGAGCAGTTCTTC.

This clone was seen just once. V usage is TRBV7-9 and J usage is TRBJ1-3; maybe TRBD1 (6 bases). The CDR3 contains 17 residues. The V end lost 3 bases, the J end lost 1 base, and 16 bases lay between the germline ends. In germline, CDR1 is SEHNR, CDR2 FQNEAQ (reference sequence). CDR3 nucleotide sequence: TGTGCCAGCAGCTTTTGGGCAGGGGATTTGTCTGGAAACACCATATATTTT. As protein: CASSFWAGDLSGNTIYF.

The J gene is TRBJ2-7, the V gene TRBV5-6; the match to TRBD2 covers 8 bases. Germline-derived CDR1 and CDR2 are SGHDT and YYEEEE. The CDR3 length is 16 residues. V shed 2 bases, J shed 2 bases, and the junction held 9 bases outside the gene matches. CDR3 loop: CASSFTGTLAAYEQYF. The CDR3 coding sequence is TGTGCCAGCAGCTTTACCGGGACACTAGCGGCCTACGAGCAGTACTTC.